One sample yielded the 2 T cell receptor beta chains listed below, sequenced in a study of OX40 agonist ivuxolimab in advanced cancers. TCRdb keeps only in-frame clones here, not all; method: immunoSEQ multiplex PCR. The table records around 100,000 clones, approximately 90% of them present only once. The sample in question was CD4+ or CD8+ T cells sorted from blood, obtained in a trial of the OX40 agonist ivuxolimab. The receptors stem from an adult with an advanced solid tumor such as melanoma, head and neck, liver or kidney cancer.

This clone was observed once. CDR3 sequence (DNA): TGCGCCAGCAGCCGCGGTGGCGTTGACACCGGGGAGCTGTTTTTT. This gives the protein CASSRGGVDTGELFF. The V call is TRBV5-1, the J call TRBJ2-2; no clear D gene. This CDR3 comprises 15 residues. V lost 4 bases to trimming and J lost 3 bases, with 13 bases between them. Germline CDR1 reads SGHRS; CDR2 reads YFSETQ.

The V call is TRBV5-4, the J call TRBJ2-7; D perhaps matches TRBD1 (5 bases). In germline, CDR1 is SGHNT, CDR2 YYREEE (reference sequence). V was clipped by 4 bases and J by 3 bases, with 17 bases between them. The CDR3 totals 15 residues. The CDR3 DNA reads as TGTGCCAGCAGCGCGACTGGTCAGGGTTTCTACGAGCAGTACTTC. It encodes CASSATGQGFYEQYF.